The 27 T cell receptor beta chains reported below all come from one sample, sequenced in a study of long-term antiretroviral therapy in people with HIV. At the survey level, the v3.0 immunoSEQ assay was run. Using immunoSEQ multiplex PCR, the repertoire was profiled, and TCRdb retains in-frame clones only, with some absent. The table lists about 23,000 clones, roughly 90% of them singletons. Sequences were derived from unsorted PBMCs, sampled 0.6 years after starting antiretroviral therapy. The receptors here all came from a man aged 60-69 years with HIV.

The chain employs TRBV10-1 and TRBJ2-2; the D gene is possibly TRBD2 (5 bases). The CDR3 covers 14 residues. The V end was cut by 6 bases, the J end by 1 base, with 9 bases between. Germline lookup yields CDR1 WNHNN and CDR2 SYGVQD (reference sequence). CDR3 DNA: TGCGCCAGCAGAGGACTGATGAACACCGGGGAGCTGTTTTTT. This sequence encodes CASRGLMNTGELFF.

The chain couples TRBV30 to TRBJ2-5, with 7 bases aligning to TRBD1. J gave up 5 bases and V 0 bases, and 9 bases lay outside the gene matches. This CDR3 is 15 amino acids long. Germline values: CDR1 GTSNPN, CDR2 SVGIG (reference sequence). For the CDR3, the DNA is TGTGCCTGGAGTGTACGGAGTTTAGGGGGCGAGACCCAGTACTTC. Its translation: CAWSVRSLGGETQYF.

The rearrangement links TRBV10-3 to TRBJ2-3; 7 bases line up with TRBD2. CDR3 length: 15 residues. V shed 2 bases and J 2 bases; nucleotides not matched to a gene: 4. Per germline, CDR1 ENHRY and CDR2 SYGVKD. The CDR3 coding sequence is TGTGCCATCAGTGAGAGGGCGGGAGACACAGATACGCAGTATTTT. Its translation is CAISERAGDTDTQYF.

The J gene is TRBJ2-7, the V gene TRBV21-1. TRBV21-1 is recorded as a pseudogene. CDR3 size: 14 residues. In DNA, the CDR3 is TGTGCCAGCAACCCCGACTGGGAAGTTTACGAGCAGTACTTC. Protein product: CASNPDWEVYEQYF.

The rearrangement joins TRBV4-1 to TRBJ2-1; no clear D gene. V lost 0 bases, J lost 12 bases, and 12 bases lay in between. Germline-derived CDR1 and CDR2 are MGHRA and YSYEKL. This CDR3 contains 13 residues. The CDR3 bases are TGCGCCAGCAGCCAAGATTCGCTGACACGGCAGTTCTTC. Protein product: CASSQDSLTRQFF.

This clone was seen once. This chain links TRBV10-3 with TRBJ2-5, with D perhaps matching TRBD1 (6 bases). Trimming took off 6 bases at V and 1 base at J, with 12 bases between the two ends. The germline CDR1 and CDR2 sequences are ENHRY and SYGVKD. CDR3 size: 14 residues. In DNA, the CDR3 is TGTGCCATCAGCCGCGACAGGTCCCAAGAGACCCAGTACTTC. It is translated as CAISRDRSQETQYF.

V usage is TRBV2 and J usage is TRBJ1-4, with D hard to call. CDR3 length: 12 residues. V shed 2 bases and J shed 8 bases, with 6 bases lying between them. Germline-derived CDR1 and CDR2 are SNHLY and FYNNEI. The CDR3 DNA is TGTGCCAGCAGTGAATGGGTGGAAAAACTGTTTTTT. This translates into CASSEWVEKLFF.

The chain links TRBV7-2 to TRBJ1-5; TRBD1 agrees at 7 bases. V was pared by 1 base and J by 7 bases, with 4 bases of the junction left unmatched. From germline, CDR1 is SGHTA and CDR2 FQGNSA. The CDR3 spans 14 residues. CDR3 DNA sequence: TGTGCCAGCAGCTTAGGACAGGGCGGCCAGCCCCAGCATTTT. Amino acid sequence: CASSLGQGGQPQHF.

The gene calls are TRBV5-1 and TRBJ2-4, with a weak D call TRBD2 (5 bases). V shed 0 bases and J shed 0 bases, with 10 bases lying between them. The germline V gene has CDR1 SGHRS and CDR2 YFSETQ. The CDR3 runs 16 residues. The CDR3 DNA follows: TGCGCCAGCAGCTTGGATGGCGGGTTAGCCAAAAACATTCAGTACTTC. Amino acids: CASSLDGGLAKNIQYF.

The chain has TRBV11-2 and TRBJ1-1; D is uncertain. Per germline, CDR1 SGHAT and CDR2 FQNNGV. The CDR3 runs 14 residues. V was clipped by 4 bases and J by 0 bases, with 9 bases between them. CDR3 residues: CASSSDGLNTEAFF. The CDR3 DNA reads TGTGCCAGCAGCTCCGACGGACTGAACACTGAAGCTTTCTTT. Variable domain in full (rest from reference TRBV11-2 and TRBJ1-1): EAGVAQSPRYKIIEKRQSVAFWCNPISGHATLYWYQQILGQGPKLLIQFQNNGVVDDSQLPKDRFSAERLKGVDSTLKIQPAKLEDSAVYLCASSSDGLNTEAFFGQGTRLTVV.

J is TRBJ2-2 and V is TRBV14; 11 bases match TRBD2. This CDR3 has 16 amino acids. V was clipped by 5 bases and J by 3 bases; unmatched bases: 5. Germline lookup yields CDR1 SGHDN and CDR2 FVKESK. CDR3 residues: CASSKTSGGHTGELFF. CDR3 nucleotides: TGTGCCAGCAGCAAAACTAGCGGGGGCCACACCGGGGAGCTGTTTTTT.

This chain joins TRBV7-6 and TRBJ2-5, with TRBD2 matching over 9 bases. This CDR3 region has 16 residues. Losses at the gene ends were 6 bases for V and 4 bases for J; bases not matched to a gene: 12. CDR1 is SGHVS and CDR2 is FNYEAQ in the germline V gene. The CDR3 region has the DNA TGTGCCAGCAGTCCTACCGGGACTAGCTACGGAGAGACCCAGTACTTC. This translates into CASSPTGTSYGETQYF.

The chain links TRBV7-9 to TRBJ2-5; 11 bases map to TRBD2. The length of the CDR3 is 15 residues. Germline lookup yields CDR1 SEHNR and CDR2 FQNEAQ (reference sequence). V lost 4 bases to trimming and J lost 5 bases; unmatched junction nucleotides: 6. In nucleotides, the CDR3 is TGTGCCAGCAGCTATAGCGGGGGGGCTTGGGAGACCCAGTACTTC. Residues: CASSYSGGAWETQYF. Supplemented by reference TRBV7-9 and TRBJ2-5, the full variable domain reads DTGVSQNPRHKITKRGQNVTFRCDPISEHNRLYWYRQTLGQGPEFLTYFQNEAQLEKSRLLSDRFSAERPKGSFSTLEIQRTEQGDSAMYLCASSYSGGAWETQYFGPGTRLLVL.

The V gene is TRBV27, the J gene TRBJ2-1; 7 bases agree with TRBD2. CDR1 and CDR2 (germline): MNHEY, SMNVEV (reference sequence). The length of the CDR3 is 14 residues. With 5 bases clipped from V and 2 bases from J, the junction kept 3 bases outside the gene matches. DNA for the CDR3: TGTGCCAGCAGTCCCGGACTAGCCTACAATGAGCAGTTCTTC. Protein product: CASSPGLAYNEQFF.

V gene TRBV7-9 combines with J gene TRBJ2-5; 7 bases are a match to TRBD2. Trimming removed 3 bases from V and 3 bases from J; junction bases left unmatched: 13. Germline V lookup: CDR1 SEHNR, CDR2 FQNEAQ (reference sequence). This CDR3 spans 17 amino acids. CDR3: CASSLGGRALLEETQYF. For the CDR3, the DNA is TGTGCCAGCAGCTTGGGGGGGAGGGCCCTCCTGGAAGAGACCCAGTACTTC.

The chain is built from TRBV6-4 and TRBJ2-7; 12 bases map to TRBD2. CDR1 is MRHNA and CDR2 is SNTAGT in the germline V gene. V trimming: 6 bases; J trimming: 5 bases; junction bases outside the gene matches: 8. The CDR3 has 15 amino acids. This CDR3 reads CASSPTSGSANEQYF. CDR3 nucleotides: TGTGCCAGCAGCCCGACTAGCGGGAGTGCGAACGAGCAGTACTTC.

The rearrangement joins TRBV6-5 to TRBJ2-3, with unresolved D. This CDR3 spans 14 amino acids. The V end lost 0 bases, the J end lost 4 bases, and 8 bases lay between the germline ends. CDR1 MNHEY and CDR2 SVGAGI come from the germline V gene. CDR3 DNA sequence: TGTGCCAGCAGTTACTCGATTCCTCCAGATACGCAGTATTTT. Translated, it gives CASSYSIPPDTQYF.

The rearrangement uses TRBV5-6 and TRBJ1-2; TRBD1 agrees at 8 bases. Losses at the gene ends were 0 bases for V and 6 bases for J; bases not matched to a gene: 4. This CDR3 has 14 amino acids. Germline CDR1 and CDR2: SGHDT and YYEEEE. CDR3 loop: CASSLGGQGHGYTF. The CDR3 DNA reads TGTGCCAGCAGCTTGGGTGGACAGGGACATGGCTACACCTTC.

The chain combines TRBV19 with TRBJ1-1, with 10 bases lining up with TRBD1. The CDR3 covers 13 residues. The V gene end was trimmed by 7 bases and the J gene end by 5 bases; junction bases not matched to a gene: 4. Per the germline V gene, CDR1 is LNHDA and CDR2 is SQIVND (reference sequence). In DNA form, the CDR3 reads TGTGCCAGTAAAAAGGACAGGGGGACTGAAGCTTTCTTT. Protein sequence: CASKKDRGTEAFF.

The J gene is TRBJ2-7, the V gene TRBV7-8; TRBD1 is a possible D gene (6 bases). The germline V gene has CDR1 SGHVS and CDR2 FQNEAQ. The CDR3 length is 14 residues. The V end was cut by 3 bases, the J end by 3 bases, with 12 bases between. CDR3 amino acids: CASSFQDRGYEQYF. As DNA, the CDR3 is TGTGCCAGCAGCTTCCAGGACAGAGGCTACGAGCAGTACTTC.

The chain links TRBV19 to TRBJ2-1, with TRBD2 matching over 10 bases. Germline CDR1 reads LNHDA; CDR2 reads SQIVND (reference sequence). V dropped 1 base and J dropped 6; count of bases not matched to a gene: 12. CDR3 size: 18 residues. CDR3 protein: CASSIVLASGSRFNEQFF. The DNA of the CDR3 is TGTGCCAGTAGTATAGTGTTGGCTAGCGGGAGTAGGTTCAATGAGCAGTTCTTC.

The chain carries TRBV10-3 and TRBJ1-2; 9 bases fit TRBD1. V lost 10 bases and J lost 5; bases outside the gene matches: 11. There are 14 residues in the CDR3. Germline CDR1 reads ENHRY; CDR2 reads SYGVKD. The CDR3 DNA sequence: TGTGCCACGGTGGGGGACAGGGATCATTATGGCTACACCTTC. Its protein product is CATVGDRDHYGYTF.

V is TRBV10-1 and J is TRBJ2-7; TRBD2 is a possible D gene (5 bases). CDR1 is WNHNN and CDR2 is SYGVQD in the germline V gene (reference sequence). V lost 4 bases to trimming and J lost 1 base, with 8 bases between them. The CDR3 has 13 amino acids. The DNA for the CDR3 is TGCGCCAGCAGTGCCGGCGGGTCCTACGAGCAGTACTTC. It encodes CASSAGGSYEQYF.

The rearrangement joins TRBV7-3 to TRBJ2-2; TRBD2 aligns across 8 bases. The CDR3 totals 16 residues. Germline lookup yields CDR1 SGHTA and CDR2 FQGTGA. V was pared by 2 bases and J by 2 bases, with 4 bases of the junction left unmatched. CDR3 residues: CASSLVSGTNTGELFF. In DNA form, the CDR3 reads TGTGCCAGCAGCTTAGTTAGCGGGACAAACACCGGGGAGCTGTTTTTT.

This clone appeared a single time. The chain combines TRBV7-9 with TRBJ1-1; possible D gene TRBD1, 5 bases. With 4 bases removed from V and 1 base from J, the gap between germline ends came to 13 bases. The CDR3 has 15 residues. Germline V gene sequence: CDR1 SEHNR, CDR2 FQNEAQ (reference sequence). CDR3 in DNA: TGTGCCAGCAGCTCCCAGGGAGGTGGGAACACTGAAGCTTTCTTT. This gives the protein CASSSQGGGNTEAFF.

CDR3 nucleotide sequence: TGTGCCAGCAGCTTAACGGCTAGCGGGGGTGAGCAGTTCTTC. Translated: CASSLTASGGEQFF. This chain connects TRBV7-3 to TRBJ2-1; 10 bases match TRBD2. This CDR3 has 14 amino acids. Germline V CDR1 and CDR2: SGHTA, FQGTGA. V trimming: 0 bases; J trimming: 9 bases; junction bases outside the gene matches: 2.

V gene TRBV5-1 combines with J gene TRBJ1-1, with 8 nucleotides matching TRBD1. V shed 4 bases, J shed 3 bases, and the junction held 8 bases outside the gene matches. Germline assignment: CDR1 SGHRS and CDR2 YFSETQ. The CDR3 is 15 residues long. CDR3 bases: TGCGCCAGCAGCCCAGGGGGCGCCTGGGACACTGAAGCTTTCTTT. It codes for CASSPGGAWDTEAFF.